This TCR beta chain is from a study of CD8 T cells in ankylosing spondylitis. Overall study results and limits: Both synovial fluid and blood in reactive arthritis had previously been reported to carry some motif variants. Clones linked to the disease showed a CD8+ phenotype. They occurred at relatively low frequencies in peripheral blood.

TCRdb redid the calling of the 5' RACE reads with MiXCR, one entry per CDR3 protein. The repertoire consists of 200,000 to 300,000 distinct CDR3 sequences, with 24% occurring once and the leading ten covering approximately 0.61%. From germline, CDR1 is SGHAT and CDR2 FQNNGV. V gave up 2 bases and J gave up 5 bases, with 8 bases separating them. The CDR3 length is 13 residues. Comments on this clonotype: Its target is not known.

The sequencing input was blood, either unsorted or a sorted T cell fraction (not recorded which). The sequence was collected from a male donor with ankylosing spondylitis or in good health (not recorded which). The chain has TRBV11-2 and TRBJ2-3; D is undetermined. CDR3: CASSLNYLDTQYF. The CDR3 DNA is TGTGCCAGCAGCTTAAACTACCTAGATACGCAGTATTTT.